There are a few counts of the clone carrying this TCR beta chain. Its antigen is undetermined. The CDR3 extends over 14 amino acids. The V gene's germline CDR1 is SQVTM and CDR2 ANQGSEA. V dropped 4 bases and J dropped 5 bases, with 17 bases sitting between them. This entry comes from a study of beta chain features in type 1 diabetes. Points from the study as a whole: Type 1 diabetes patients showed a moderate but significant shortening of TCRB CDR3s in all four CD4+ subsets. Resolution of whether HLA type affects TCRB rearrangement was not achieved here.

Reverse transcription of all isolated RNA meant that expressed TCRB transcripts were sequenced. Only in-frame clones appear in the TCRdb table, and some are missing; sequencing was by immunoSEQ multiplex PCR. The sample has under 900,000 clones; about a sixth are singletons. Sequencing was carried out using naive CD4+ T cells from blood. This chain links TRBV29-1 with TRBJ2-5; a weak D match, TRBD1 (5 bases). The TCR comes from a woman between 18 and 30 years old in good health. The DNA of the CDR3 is TGCAGCGTTGGGAGATCCAGGGTGGGGGAGACCCAGTACTTC. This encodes CSVGRSRVGETQYF. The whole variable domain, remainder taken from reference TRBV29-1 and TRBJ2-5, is SAVISQKPSRDICQRGTSLTIQCQVDSQVTMMFWYRQQPGQSLTLIATANQGSEATYESGFVIDKFPISRPNLTFSTLTVSNMSPEDSSIYLCSVGRSRVGETQYFGPGTRLLVL.